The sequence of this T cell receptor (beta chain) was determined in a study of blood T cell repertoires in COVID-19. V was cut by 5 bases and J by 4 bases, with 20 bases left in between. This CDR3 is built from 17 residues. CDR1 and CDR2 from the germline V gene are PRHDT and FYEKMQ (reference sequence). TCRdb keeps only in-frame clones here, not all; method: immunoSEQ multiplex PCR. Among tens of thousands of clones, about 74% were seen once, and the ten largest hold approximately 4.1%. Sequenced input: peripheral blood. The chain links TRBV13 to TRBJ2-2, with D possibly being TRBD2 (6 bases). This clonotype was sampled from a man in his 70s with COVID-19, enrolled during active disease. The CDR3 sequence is CASSPSRLAYSTGELFF. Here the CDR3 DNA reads TGTGCCAGCAGCCCCAGCCGCCTAGCGTATAGCACCGGGGAGCTGTTTTTT.